The following is a TCR beta chain sequence with its context. Repertoires were generated with immunoSEQ multiplex PCR, while TCRdb's copy carries only in-frame clones and drops some. This sample has roughly 120,000 clones, with around 94% found just once. The sample belongs to a study of T cell responses to AZD1222 COVID-19 vaccine. Study-level background: Pooling covered second doses at about 4 or about 12 weeks.

CDR3 length: 13 residues. Germline loops: CDR1 SGHDN, CDR2 FVKESK. V lost 5 bases and J 4 bases, leaving 11 bases between the germline ends. The source of this sequence is an adult in good health. The rearrangement joins TRBV14 to TRBJ1-1; D gene unclear. The sample was peripheral blood, taken on day 0 of AZD1222 vaccination. CDR3 sequence reads: CASSFARSTEAFF. In nucleotides, the CDR3 is TGTGCCAGCAGCTTCGCGCGGTCCACTGAAGCTTTCTTT. The entire variable domain, with the rest obtained from reference TRBV14 and TRBJ1-1, is as follows: EAGVTQFPSHSVIEKGQTVTLRCDPISGHDNLYWYRRVMGKEIKFLLHFVKESKQDESGMPNNRFLAERTGGTYSTLKVQPAELEDSGVYFCASSFARSTEAFFGQGTRLTVV.